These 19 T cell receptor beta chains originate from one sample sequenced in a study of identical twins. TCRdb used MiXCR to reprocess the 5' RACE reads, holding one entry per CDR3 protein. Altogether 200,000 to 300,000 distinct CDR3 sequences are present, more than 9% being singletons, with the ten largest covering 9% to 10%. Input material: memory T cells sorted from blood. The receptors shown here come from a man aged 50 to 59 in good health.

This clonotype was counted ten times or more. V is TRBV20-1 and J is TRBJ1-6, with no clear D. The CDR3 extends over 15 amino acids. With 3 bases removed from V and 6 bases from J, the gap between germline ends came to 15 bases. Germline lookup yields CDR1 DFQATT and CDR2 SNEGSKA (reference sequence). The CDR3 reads CSASDSRRPNSPLHF. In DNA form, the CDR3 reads TGCAGTGCTAGTGATAGTAGAAGGCCTAATTCACCCCTCCACTTT.

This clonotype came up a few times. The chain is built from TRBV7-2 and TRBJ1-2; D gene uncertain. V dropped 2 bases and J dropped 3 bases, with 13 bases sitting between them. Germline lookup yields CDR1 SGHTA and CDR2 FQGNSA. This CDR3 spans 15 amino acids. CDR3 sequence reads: CASSLWSSPDYGYTF. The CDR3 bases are TGTGCCAGCAGCTTATGGTCTTCGCCGGACTATGGCTACACCTTC.

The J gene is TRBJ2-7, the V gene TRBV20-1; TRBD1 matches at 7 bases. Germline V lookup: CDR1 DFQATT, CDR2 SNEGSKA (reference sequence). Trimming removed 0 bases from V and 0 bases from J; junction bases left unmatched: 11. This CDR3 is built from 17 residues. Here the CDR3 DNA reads TGCAGTGCTAGAGATCCCAGACAGGGCCTATACTCCTACGAGCAGTACTTC. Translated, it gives CSARDPRQGLYSYEQYF.

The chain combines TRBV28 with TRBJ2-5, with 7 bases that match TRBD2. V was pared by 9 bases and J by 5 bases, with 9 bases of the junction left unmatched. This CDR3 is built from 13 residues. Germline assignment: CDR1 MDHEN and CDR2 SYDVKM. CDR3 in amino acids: CASSGGHAETQYF. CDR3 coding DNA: TGTGCCAGTTCGGGAGGCCACGCGGAGACCCAGTACTTC.

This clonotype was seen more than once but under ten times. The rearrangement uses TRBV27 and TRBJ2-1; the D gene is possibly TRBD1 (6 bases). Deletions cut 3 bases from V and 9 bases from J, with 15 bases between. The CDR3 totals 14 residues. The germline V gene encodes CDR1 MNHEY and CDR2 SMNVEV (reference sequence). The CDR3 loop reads CASSFGTRGSEQFF. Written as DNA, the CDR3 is TGTGCCAGCAGTTTCGGGACAAGGGGTAGTGAGCAGTTCTTC.

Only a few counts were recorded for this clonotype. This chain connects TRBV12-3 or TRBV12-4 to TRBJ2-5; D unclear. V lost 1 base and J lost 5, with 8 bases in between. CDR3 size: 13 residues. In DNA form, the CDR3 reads TGTGCCAGCAGTTTAGGAATAGGGGAGACCCAGTACTTC. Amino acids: CASSLGIGETQYF.

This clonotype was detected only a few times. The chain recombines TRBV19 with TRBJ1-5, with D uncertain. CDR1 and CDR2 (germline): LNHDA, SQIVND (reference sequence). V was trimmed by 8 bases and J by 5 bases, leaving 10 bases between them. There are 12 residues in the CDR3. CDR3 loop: CASGSGHQPQHF. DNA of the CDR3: TGTGCCAGTGGGTCAGGTCATCAGCCCCAGCATTTT.

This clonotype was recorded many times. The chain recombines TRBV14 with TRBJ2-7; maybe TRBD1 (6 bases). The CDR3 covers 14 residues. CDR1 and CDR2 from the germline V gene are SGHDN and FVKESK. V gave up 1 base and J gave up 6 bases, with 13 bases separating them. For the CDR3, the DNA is TGTGCCAGCAGCCAAGCCTTCACAGGGAGCGAGCAGTACTTC. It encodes CASSQAFTGSEQYF.

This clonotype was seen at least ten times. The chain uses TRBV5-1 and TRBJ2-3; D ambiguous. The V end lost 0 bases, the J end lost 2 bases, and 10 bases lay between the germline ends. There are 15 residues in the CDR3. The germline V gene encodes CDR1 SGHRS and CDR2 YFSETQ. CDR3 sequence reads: CASSLGAVTTDTQYF. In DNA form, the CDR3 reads TGCGCCAGCAGCTTGGGGGCGGTAACCACAGATACGCAGTATTTT. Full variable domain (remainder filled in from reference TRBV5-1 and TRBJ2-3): KAGVTQTPRYLIKTRGQQVTLSCSPISGHRSVSWYQQTPGQGLQFLFEYFSETQRNKGNFPGRFSGRQFSNSRSEMNVSTLELGDSALYLCASSLGAVTTDTQYFGPGTRLTVL.

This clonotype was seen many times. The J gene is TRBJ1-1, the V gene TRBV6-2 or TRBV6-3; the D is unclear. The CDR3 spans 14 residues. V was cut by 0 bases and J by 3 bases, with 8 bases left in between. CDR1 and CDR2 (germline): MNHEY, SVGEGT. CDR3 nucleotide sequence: TGTGCCAGCAGTTACTCGGAACTGTACACTGAAGCTTTCTTT. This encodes CASSYSELYTEAFF.

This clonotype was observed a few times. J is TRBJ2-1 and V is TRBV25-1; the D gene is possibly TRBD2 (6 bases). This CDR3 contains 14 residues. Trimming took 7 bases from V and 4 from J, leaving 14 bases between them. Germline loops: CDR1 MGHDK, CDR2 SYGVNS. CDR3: CASTPSDVYNEQFF. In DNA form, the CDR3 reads TGTGCCAGCACTCCTAGCGACGTATACAATGAGCAGTTCTTC. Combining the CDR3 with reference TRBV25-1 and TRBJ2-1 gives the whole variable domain EADIYQTPRYLVIGTGKKITLECSQTMGHDKMYWYQQDPGMELHLIHYSYGVNSTEKGDLSSESTVSRIRTEHFPLTLESARPSHTSQYLCASTPSDVYNEQFFGPGTRLTVL.

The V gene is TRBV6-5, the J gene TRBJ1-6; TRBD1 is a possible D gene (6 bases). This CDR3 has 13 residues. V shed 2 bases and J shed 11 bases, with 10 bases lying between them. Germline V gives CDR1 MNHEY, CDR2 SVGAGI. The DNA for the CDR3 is TGTGCCAGCAGTTACGGGGGGCGAACACCCCTCCACTTT. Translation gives CASSYGGRTPLHF.

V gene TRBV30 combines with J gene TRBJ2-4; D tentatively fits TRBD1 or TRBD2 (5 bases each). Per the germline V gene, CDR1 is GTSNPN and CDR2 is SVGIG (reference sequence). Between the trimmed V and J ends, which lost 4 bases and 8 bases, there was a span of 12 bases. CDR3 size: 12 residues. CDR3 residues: CAWKPGPDIQYF. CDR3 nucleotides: TGTGCCTGGAAGCCGGGGCCGGACATTCAGTACTTC.

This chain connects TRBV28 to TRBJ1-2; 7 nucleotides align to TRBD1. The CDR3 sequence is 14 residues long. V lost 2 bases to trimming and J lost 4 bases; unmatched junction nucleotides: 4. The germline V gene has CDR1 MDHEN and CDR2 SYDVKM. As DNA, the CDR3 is TGTGCCAGCAGTTTACTCCGGACAGGCTATGGCTACACCTTC. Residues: CASSLLRTGYGYTF.

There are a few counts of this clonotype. The CDR3 nucleotides read TGCAGCGTTGTACAGGGGGCTGTCTACAATGAGCAGTTCTTC. This codes for CSVVQGAVYNEQFF. The V gene is TRBV29-1, the J gene TRBJ2-1; 9 bases line up with TRBD1. Looked up from germline, CDR1 is SQVTM and CDR2 is ANQGSEA. The trim removed 4 bases at V and 3 bases at J, leaving 4 bases unmatched. This CDR3 contains 14 residues.

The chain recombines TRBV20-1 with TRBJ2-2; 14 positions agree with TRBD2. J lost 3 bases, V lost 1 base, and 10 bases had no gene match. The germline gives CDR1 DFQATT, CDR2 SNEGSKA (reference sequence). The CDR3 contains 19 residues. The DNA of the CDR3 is TGCAGTGCTAGAGGTTATGGGGGACTAGCGGGAGCCGACACCGGGGAGCTGTTTTTT. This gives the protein CSARGYGGLAGADTGELFF.

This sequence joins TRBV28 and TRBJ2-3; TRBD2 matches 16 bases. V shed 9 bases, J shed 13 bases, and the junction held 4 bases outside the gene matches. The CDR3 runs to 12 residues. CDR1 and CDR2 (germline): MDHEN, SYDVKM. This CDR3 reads CASKGLAGGKYF. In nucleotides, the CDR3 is TGTGCCAGTAAGGGACTAGCGGGGGGGAAGTATTTT.

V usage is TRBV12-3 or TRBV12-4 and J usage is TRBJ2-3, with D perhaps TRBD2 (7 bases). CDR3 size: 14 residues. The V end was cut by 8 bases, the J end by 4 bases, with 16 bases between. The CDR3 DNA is TGTGCCAGCCGAGGGGGGGGCTGGGCAGATACGCAGTATTTT. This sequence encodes CASRGGGWADTQYF.

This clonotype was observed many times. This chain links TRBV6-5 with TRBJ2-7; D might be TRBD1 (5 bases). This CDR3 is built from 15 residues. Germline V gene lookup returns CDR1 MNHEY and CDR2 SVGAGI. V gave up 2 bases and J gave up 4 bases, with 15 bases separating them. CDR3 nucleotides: TGTGCCAGCAGTTACCCGGACGGCTACAGGTACGAGCAGTACTTC. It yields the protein CASSYPDGYRYEQYF.